Sequencing of this T cell receptor (beta chain) was carried out in a study of blood T cells in healthy people across ages. J gave up 0 bases and V 7 bases, and 3 bases lay outside the gene matches. The CDR3 length is 14 residues. Drawn from each donor were 8.5 to 10 milliliters of peripheral blood. With a J-beta primer mix and a sample-barcoded 5' primer, a second PCR ran about 7 to 11 cycles. Unique molecular identifiers of 12 random nucleotides labeled each cDNA. TCRdb reprocessed the 5' RACE reads with MiXCR, giving one entry per CDR3 protein. The data contain 1 million to 1.2 million distinct CDR3 sequences, less than 45% of them seen just once; the ten biggest clones take up about an eighth.

Input material: blood. This rearrangement joins TRBV12-3 or TRBV12-4 to TRBJ2-1; 7 positions agree with TRBD2. The source is a man aged 18 to 29 in good health. CDR3 amino acids: CASTWGGSYNEQFF. CDR3 DNA sequence: TGTGCCAGCACCTGGGGGGGCTCCTACAATGAGCAGTTCTTC.